A selection of T cell receptor beta chains follows, all from one sample in a study of T cells in Graves' hyperthyroidism and ophthalmopathy. TCRdb reanalysed the multiplex PCR reads using MiXCR and keeps one entry per CDR3 protein. The table shows under 200,000 distinct CDR3 sequences, with over 8% occurring only once. Material for sequencing was blood. The receptors originated from a woman between 18 and 29 years old with Graves' hyperthyroidism that later progressed to Graves' ophthalmopathy. Each CDR3 is given with its conserved first and last residue. Fields, in order: V gene, J gene, CDR3 protein.

v_call: TRBV4-1
j_call: TRBJ1-1
cdr3_aa: CASSQEDWTGPTEAFF

v_call: TRBV5-4
j_call: TRBJ2-5
cdr3_aa: CASSFEAGAQGWTQYF

v_call: TRBV11-2
j_call: TRBJ2-1
cdr3_aa: CASSLVMNEQFF

v_call: TRBV20-1
j_call: TRBJ2-7
cdr3_aa: CSARDFSSRTSYEQYF

v_call: TRBV19
j_call: TRBJ2-7
cdr3_aa: CASSIGPDGYEQYF

v_call: TRBV3-1
j_call: TRBJ1-1
cdr3_aa: CASSQALQGTAEAFF

v_call: TRBV5-1
j_call: TRBJ1-5
cdr3_aa: CARRNQPQHF

v_call: TRBV5-4
j_call: TRBJ1-5
cdr3_aa: CASTTQGSNQPQHF

v_call: TRBV6-1
j_call: TRBJ1-2
cdr3_aa: CASSLGTGGAGNGYTF

v_call: TRBV6-5
j_call: TRBJ1-1
cdr3_aa: CASSYFGPEAFF

v_call: TRBV3-1
j_call: TRBJ1-6
cdr3_aa: CASSQDLVAVISPPHF

v_call: TRBV20-1
j_call: TRBJ2-3
cdr3_aa: CSARVGTSITDTQYF

v_call: TRBV5-6
j_call: TRBJ2-7
cdr3_aa: CASSYQGAYEQYF

v_call: TRBV6-2/TRBV6-3
j_call: TRBJ1-6
cdr3_aa: CASRTGSPLHF

v_call: TRBV7-9
j_call: TRBJ2-1
cdr3_aa: CASSLGGSRHNEQFF

v_call: TRBV18
j_call: TRBJ2-1
cdr3_aa: CASSPGQTREQFF

v_call: TRBV2
j_call: TRBJ1-1
cdr3_aa: CASSDFRVLGDTEAFF

v_call: TRBV20-1
j_call: TRBJ2-1
cdr3_aa: CSARDLGHEQFF

v_call: TRBV7-9
j_call: TRBJ2-7
cdr3_aa: CASSLDGLYEQYF

v_call: TRBV7-2
j_call: TRBJ1-4
cdr3_aa: CASSGGQGPNEKLFF

v_call: TRBV28
j_call: TRBJ2-5
cdr3_aa: CASSFTLAGGRETQYF

v_call: TRBV15
j_call: TRBJ2-2
cdr3_aa: CATSRDAGANTGELFF

v_call: TRBV28
j_call: TRBJ2-4
cdr3_aa: CASSLGSKDIQYF

v_call: TRBV30
j_call: TRBJ2-1
cdr3_aa: CAWSVRVGLYNEQFF

v_call: TRBV29-1
j_call: TRBJ2-1
cdr3_aa: CSVISGNSYNEQFF

v_call: TRBV2
j_call: TRBJ2-7
cdr3_aa: CASSVDEAYEQYF

v_call: TRBV30
j_call: TRBJ1-5
cdr3_aa: CAWTLGGGSNQPQHF

v_call: TRBV9
j_call: TRBJ2-2
cdr3_aa: CASSVGDGLENTGELFF

v_call: TRBV30
j_call: TRBJ2-5
cdr3_aa: CAWSPGAAGLRETQYF

v_call: TRBV14
j_call: TRBJ2-1
cdr3_aa: CASSQPGLAGENYNEQFF

v_call: TRBV20-1
j_call: TRBJ1-2
cdr3_aa: CSAREQIHYGYTF

v_call: TRBV14
j_call: TRBJ1-4
cdr3_aa: CASSQIRGREKLFF

v_call: TRBV12-3/TRBV12-4
j_call: TRBJ2-1
cdr3_aa: CASGFRGRARWRGGPNEQFF

v_call: TRBV12-3/TRBV12-4
j_call: TRBJ2-1
cdr3_aa: CASSINSGGANKQFF

v_call: TRBV4-1
j_call: TRBJ2-2
cdr3_aa: CASSQGLAGGNTGELFF

v_call: TRBV7-9
j_call: TRBJ1-1
cdr3_aa: CASSLEGGGGTEAFF

v_call: TRBV20-1
j_call: TRBJ2-1
cdr3_aa: CSVGEIRGVTAQFF

v_call: TRBV2
j_call: TRBJ2-5
cdr3_aa: CASSGGAAETQYF

v_call: TRBV6-1
j_call: TRBJ1-1
cdr3_aa: CASRQEHSWDTEAFF

v_call: TRBV12-3/TRBV12-4
j_call: TRBJ2-5
cdr3_aa: CASNPGQGWYF

v_call: TRBV3-1
j_call: TRBJ2-3
cdr3_aa: CASSQVFGGRATDTQYF

v_call: TRBV11-2
j_call: TRBJ2-4
cdr3_aa: CASSQGVGAKNIQYF

v_call: TRBV5-1
j_call: TRBJ2-1
cdr3_aa: CASSGGGRGYNEQFF

v_call: TRBV19
j_call: TRBJ1-6
cdr3_aa: CASRGQGAGSPLHF

v_call: TRBV13
j_call: TRBJ2-5
cdr3_aa: CASSFGGEQETQYF

v_call: TRBV7-7
j_call: TRBJ2-5
cdr3_aa: CASSSDQGETQYF

v_call: TRBV5-1
j_call: TRBJ1-2
cdr3_aa: CASSLVQTRLGYGYTF

v_call: TRBV28
j_call: TRBJ2-1
cdr3_aa: CASTITSGGVYEQFF

v_call: TRBV6-1
j_call: TRBJ2-1
cdr3_aa: CASRGLGSYNEQFF

v_call: TRBV6-6
j_call: TRBJ2-2
cdr3_aa: CASSYPSMGPITGELFF

v_call: TRBV4-1
j_call: TRBJ1-2
cdr3_aa: CASSQDPDGRNYGYTF

v_call: TRBV29-1
j_call: TRBJ2-1
cdr3_aa: CSVEGQSVEQFF

v_call: TRBV30
j_call: TRBJ2-1
cdr3_aa: CAWSVGLNEQFF

v_call: TRBV20-1
j_call: TRBJ2-7
cdr3_aa: CSARDERRSSYEQYF

v_call: TRBV20-1
j_call: TRBJ2-5
cdr3_aa: CSARQETQYF

v_call: TRBV5-8
j_call: TRBJ1-5
cdr3_aa: CASSFLDQPQHF

v_call: TRBV2
j_call: TRBJ1-5
cdr3_aa: CASSVQVPQPQHF

v_call: TRBV2
j_call: TRBJ2-3
cdr3_aa: CASSELRGGTDTQYF

v_call: TRBV20-1
j_call: TRBJ1-6
cdr3_aa: CSARFPTGDNSPLHF

v_call: TRBV2
j_call: TRBJ2-5
cdr3_aa: CASSEGSGGYEETQYF